This TCR beta chain derives from a study of a mutant IDH1 vaccine in newly diagnosed glioma. Study information: The therapy given earlier, which was standard therapy, consisted of radiotherapy, temozolomide, or both, and most of the patients received both. General study findings and limits: Of all patients, roughly 93% showed vaccine-induced immune responses.

The CDR3 has 13 residues. Per the germline V gene, CDR1 is MNHNS and CDR2 is SASEGT. V lost 7 bases and J 2 bases, leaving 9 bases between the germline ends. Data came from immunoSEQ multiplex PCR; TCRdb stores just in-frame clones and leaves some out. The sample has about 67,000 clones; around 83% are singletons. Time point in this sample: baseline, week 1 (first vaccination visit). The treatment: pre-vaccination baseline after standard-of-care therapy. Each donor presented with a new WHO grade 3 or 4 astrocytoma that tested IDH1-mutant and showed ATRX loss. Comment on this clone: The antigen is not known.

The sample in question was peripheral blood mononuclear cells (PBMCs), obtained from a glioma patient treated with radiotherapy, temozolomide or both. The source of this sequence is a woman aged 18 to 35 with glioma. Some clones in this sample may be carry-over from other donors' samples. V gene TRBV6-1 combines with J gene TRBJ1-3; tentative D call: TRBD1 (5 bases). As DNA, the CDR3 is TGTGCCAGCACAAGACAGACTGGAAACACCATATATTTT. It is translated as CASTRQTGNTIYF.